One and the same sample provided the 14 T cell receptor beta chains below, sequenced in a study of shared clonotypes between healthy human individuals. Assay used: immunoSEQ multiplex PCR; TCRdb lists only in-frame clones, some missing. The repertoire holds 2 million to 2.5 million clones, 85% to 95% seen once, with 0.39% in the top ten. The sequenced sample consisted of naive CD4+ T cells from PBMCs. Subset reported: CD45RA+ positively selected. The origin of the receptors is a man younger than 30 in good health. Some clones in this sample may be carry-over from other donors' samples.

The CDR3 region is CASSQGTGLAGGGYNEQFF. CDR3 in DNA: TGTGCCAGCAGCCAGGGTACCGGACTAGCGGGAGGAGGCTACAATGAGCAGTTCTTC. The V gene is TRBV5-6, the J gene TRBJ2-1; 14 bases align to TRBD2. The V gene's germline CDR1 is SGHDT and CDR2 YYEEEE. V was pared by 4 bases and J by 3 bases, with 12 bases of the junction left unmatched. The CDR3 spans 19 residues. Supplemented by reference TRBV5-6 and TRBJ2-1, the full variable domain reads DAGVTQSPTHLIKTRGQQVTLRCSPKSGHDTVSWYQQALGQGPQFIFQYYEEEERQRGNFPDRFSGHQFPNYSSELNVNALLLGDSALYLCASSQGTGLAGGGYNEQFFGPGTRLTVL.

The chain joins TRBV9 to TRBJ2-5; 9 bases map to TRBD2. Germline V gives CDR1 SGDLS, CDR2 YYNGEE. V shed 4 bases and J 4 bases; nucleotides not matched to a gene: 11. The CDR3 runs 16 residues. CDR3 nucleotide sequence: TGTGCCAGCAGCCGCTTAGCGGGAGTACGTGGAGAGACCCAGTACTTC. Translating it yields CASSRLAGVRGETQYF.

The genes are TRBV19 and TRBJ1-2; TRBD1 matches at 8 bases. The trim removed 1 base at V and 8 bases at J, leaving 6 bases unmatched. The CDR3 has 14 residues. Germline lookup yields CDR1 LNHDA and CDR2 SQIVND (reference sequence). CDR3 nucleotide sequence: TGTGCCAGTAGTATAGGCACAGGGACAGGCGGCTACACCTTC. Amino acid sequence: CASSIGTGTGGYTF.

This chain links TRBV10-3 with TRBJ1-5; 8 nucleotides agree with TRBD1. V lost 6 bases to trimming and J lost 8 bases; unmatched junction nucleotides: 12. The CDR3 is 15 residues long. Germline CDR1 ENHRY, CDR2 SYGVKD. The chain's CDR3 is CAISPDRGVRKPQHF. The CDR3 nucleotides read TGTGCCATCAGCCCCGACAGGGGAGTGAGGAAGCCCCAGCATTTT.

The chain uses TRBV28 and TRBJ2-7; 8 bases match TRBD1. Germline-derived CDR1 and CDR2 are MDHEN and SYDVKM. With V trimmed by 6 bases and J by 4 bases, 5 bases remained unmatched. There are 13 residues in the CDR3. The DNA of the CDR3 is TGTGCCAGCAGAATTCGGACAGGGTACGAGCAGTACTTC. Translated, it gives CASRIRTGYEQYF.

The J gene is TRBJ2-5, the V gene TRBV13; D may correspond to TRBD1 or TRBD2 (5 bases each). The CDR3 is 14 residues long. The V end was cut by 5 bases, the J end by 1 base, with 11 bases between. The germline V gene encodes CDR1 PRHDT and CDR2 FYEKMQ (reference sequence). The chain's CDR3 is CASSPGDGQETQYF. In DNA, the CDR3 is TGTGCCAGCAGCCCCGGGGACGGCCAAGAGACCCAGTACTTC.

In its sample, this clone was seen a few times. Other DNA sequences in the same sample also yield this CDR3. The chain employs TRBV28 and TRBJ1-3; 7 bases map to TRBD1. The V gene end was trimmed by 5 bases and the J gene end by 0 bases; junction bases not matched to a gene: 1. Germline V gives CDR1 MDHEN, CDR2 SYDVKM. The CDR3 extends over 14 amino acids. The CDR3 DNA reads TGTGCCAGCAGTCCAGGGGGCTCTGGAAACACCATATATTTT. This codes for CASSPGGSGNTIYF.

The chain links TRBV5-1 to TRBJ2-3; 9 bases line up with TRBD2. The CDR3 sequence is 18 residues long. The V segment lost 0 bases and the J segment 2 bases; nucleotides outside the gene matches: 10. The germline gives CDR1 SGHRS, CDR2 YFSETQ. This chain's CDR3 is CASSLARAGGPNTDTQYF. In DNA, the CDR3 is TGCGCCAGCAGCTTGGCCAGGGCGGGAGGGCCAAACACAGATACGCAGTATTTT.

Here the CDR3 reads CASSFSLTARAHTIYF. In DNA form, the CDR3 reads TGTGCCAGCAGCTTCTCATTGACTGCCAGGGCGCACACCATATATTTT. The genes are TRBV5-8 and TRBJ1-3; the D gene is possibly TRBD1 (5 bases). Trimming removed 2 bases at V and 8 bases at J, with 20 bases between. The CDR3 has 16 residues. The germline gives CDR1 SGHTS, CDR2 YDEGEE.

The V and J genes are TRBV29-1 and TRBJ2-5; 10 nucleotides match TRBD2. The DNA end favors TRBJ2-7, so the J call may be wrong. CDR3 length: 13 amino acids. From germline, CDR1 is SQVTM and CDR2 ANQGSEA. The CDR3 loop reads CSVALAGRYEQYF. The CDR3 DNA is TGCAGCGTTGCACTAGCGGGAAGGTACGAGCAGTACTTC.

The chain carries TRBV9 and TRBJ2-2; TRBD2 matches 7 bases. V dropped 0 bases and J dropped 3; count of bases not matched to a gene: 5. This CDR3 is 16 amino acids long. Germline loops: CDR1 SGDLS, CDR2 YYNGEE. The CDR3 here is CASSVEASGYTGELFF. As DNA, the CDR3 is TGTGCCAGCAGCGTAGAGGCTAGCGGATACACCGGGGAGCTGTTTTTT. The variable domain in full, with the rest retrieved from reference TRBV9 and TRBJ2-2, is DSGVTQTPKHLITATGQRVTLRCSPRSGDLSVYWYQQSLDQGLQFLIQYYNGEERAKGNILERFSAQQFPDLHSELNLSSLELGDSALYFCASSVEASGYTGELFFGEGSRLTVL.

V gene TRBV5-1 combines with J gene TRBJ1-2; D is unclear. The CDR3 is made up of 14 amino acids. Germline V gene sequence: CDR1 SGHRS, CDR2 YFSETQ. V gave up 3 bases and J gave up 5 bases, with 14 bases separating them. The CDR3 sequence is CASSSGQSPYGYTF. The CDR3 DNA follows: TGCGCCAGCAGCTCCGGCCAGTCCCCTTATGGCTACACCTTC.

V usage is TRBV7-3 and J usage is TRBJ2-2, with 10 bases lining up with TRBD2. Trimming cost V 5 bases and J 5 bases; bases outside gene matches: 5. Per the germline V gene, CDR1 is SGHTA and CDR2 is FQGTGA. This CDR3 comprises 15 residues. The chain's CDR3 is CASSGTSGITGELFF. The DNA for the CDR3 is TGTGCCAGCAGCGGAACTAGCGGGATAACCGGGGAGCTGTTTTTT.

This chain connects TRBV18 to TRBJ2-7; D possibly corresponds to TRBD2 (6 bases). Deletions cut 5 bases from V and 1 base from J, with 12 bases between. CDR1 and CDR2 from the germline V gene are KGHSH and LQKENI. This CDR3 has 14 residues. The DNA for the CDR3 is TGTGCCAGCTCAGCGGGAACAGGTTCCTACGAGCAGTACTTC. This encodes CASSAGTGSYEQYF. Full variable domain (missing parts from reference TRBV18 and TRBJ2-7): NAGVMQNPRHLVRRRGQEARLRCSPMKGHSHVYWYRQLPEEGLKFMVYLQKENIIDESGMPKERFSAEFPKEGPSILRIQQVVRGDSAAYFCASSAGTGSYEQYFGPGTRLTVT.